This T cell receptor (beta chain) is from a study of T cells after yellow fever vaccination. Study-level findings and limits: Post-booster repertoires contained most primary-vaccination clones again (about 95% CD4, around 88% CD8).

A single record per CDR3 protein comes from TCRdb applying MiXCR to the 5' RACE reads. In the table there are under 300,000 distinct CDR3 sequences, less than 9% of which are singletons. As to this clonotype: Its specificity is not known.

This CDR3 has 13 amino acids. CDR1 and CDR2 from the germline V gene are SGHDT and YYEEEE. The V gene lost 0 bases and the J gene lost 10 bases, with 13 bases spanning the gap. The V gene is TRBV5-6, the J gene TRBJ1-2, with no clear D. This receptor was obtained from a man aged 25 to 40 who received the YFV17D yellow fever vaccine. The sample was CD4+ T cells sorted from PBMCs, taken 15 days after the yellow fever booster vaccination. CDR3 DNA sequence: TGTGCCAGCAGCTTGGCTATTCCGGGATTCTACACCTTC. This translates into CASSLAIPGFYTF.